Following are 27 T cell receptor beta chains from one sample sequenced in a study of blood T cell repertoires in COVID-19. Here immunoSEQ multiplex PCR was the method, and the copy in TCRdb shows in-frame clones only, minus some. The data show 100,000 to 150,000 clones, over 75% seen once. The sequencing input was peripheral blood. The source is a man between 60 and 75 years old with acute or convalescent COVID-19.

This chain links TRBV28 with TRBJ1-6; maybe TRBD1 (5 bases). The germline CDR1 and CDR2 sequences are MDHEN and SYDVKM. V gave up 5 bases and J gave up 8 bases, with 16 bases separating them. This CDR3 comprises 15 residues. The CDR3 DNA follows: TGTGCCAGCAGTCCCTTTGGCAGGGAGGATTCACCCCTCCACTTT. This gives the protein CASSPFGREDSPLHF.

A single count supports this clone. The CDR3 sequence is CASSSTRRLAGGGDTQYF. The CDR3 bases are TGTGCCAGCAGCTCCACCCGGCGACTAGCGGGAGGCGGAGATACGCAGTATTTT. The gene calls are TRBV7-9 and TRBJ2-3; 13 positions match TRBD2. The CDR3 loop spans 18 amino acids. The junction had 12 bases not matched to a gene; V was cut back by 4 bases and J by 5 bases. Germline V gene data show CDR1 as SEHNR and CDR2 as FQNEAQ (reference sequence).

The V gene is TRBV20-1, the J gene TRBJ1-5; D is ambiguous. CDR1 is DFQATT, CDR2 SNEGSKA, per germline (reference sequence). The V gene lost 3 bases and the J gene lost 0 bases, with 9 bases spanning the gap. The CDR3 has 14 amino acids. As DNA, the CDR3 is TGCAGTGCTAGTGACCACTATAGCAATCAGCCCCAGCATTTT. Its translation: CSASDHYSNQPQHF.

The V gene is TRBV5-1, the J gene TRBJ1-3; D is uncertain. This CDR3 region has 15 residues. Trimming shortened V by 1 base and J by 0 bases, and 8 bases separated the two germline ends. The V gene's germline CDR1 is SGHRS and CDR2 YFSETQ. This CDR3 reads CASSLSPSSGNTIYF. In DNA form, the CDR3 reads TGCGCCAGCAGCTTGAGTCCCAGCTCTGGAAACACCATATATTTT. The full variable domain, completed using reference TRBV5-1 and TRBJ1-3, is KAGVTQTPRYLIKTRGQQVTLSCSPISGHRSVSWYQQTPGQGLQFLFEYFSETQRNKGNFPGRFSGRQFSNSRSEMNVSTLELGDSALYLCASSLSPSSGNTIYFGEGSWLTVV.

This sequence joins TRBV4-2 and TRBJ1-3, with D possibly TRBD1 on 5 matching bases. This CDR3 region has 17 residues. Trimming removed 2 bases at V and 0 bases at J, with 14 bases between. Looked up from germline, CDR1 is LGHNA and CDR2 is YNFKEQ. The CDR3 bases are TGTGCCAGCAGCCAATCCGGGACTATCCTCTCTGGAAACACCATATATTTT. Protein product: CASSQSGTILSGNTIYF.

The rearrangement uses TRBV3-1 (or the pseudogene TRBV3-2) and TRBJ1-2, with 9 bases that match TRBD1. The ends lost 3 bases at V and 3 bases at J; junction bases unmatched: 8. Germline V gene data show CDR1 as LGHDT and CDR2 as YNNKEL (reference sequence). The CDR3 is made up of 16 amino acids. CDR3 DNA sequence: TGTGCCAGCAGCCATTATGCGGGACAGGGAGACTATGGCTACACCTTC. It translates to CASSHYAGQGDYGYTF.

The chain recombines TRBV5-4 with TRBJ2-7; 14 positions agree with TRBD2. The CDR3 has 16 amino acids. V gave up 0 bases and J gave up 3 bases; unmatched junction bases: 2. CDR1 is SGHNT, CDR2 YYREEE, per germline (reference sequence). The CDR3 region is CASSLGTSGGYYEQYF. Here the CDR3 DNA reads TGTGCCAGCAGCTTGGGGACTAGCGGGGGGTACTACGAGCAGTACTTC.

The chain joins TRBV30 to TRBJ2-7; TRBD1 matches at 7 bases. The CDR3 is made up of 14 amino acids. From germline, CDR1 is GTSNPN and CDR2 SVGIG (reference sequence). Unmatched junction bases numbered 5, after V lost 1 base and J lost 2 bases. CDR3 DNA: TGTGCCTGGAGTGGATTAGGGGGCACCTACGAGCAGTACTTC. Protein: CAWSGLGGTYEQYF.

V and J are TRBV1 and TRBJ1-6; TRBD1 is the table's D call, not checked against the DNA. TRBV1 is listed as a pseudogene. This CDR3 has 18 residues. The CDR3 loop is CTSSHPRDSSSYNSPLHF. CDR3 DNA sequence: TGCACCAGCAGCCACCCCCGCGACAGCAGCTCCTATAATTCACCCCTCCACTTT.

The CDR3 nucleotides are TGTGCCACCAGTGATCCAACAGCGGGAGGGGTAAATGAGCAGTTCTTC. Translating gives CATSDPTAGGVNEQFF. This chain links TRBV24-1 with TRBJ2-1; 10 bases map to TRBD2. Per germline, CDR1 KGHDR and CDR2 SFDVKD. V dropped 3 bases and J dropped 7; count of bases not matched to a gene: 8. CDR3 length: 16 residues.

J is TRBJ1-2 and V is TRBV18; possibly TRBD1 for D (5 bases). Germline values: CDR1 KGHSH, CDR2 LQKENI. Trimming took 3 bases from V and 8 from J, leaving 13 bases between them. This CDR3 is 13 amino acids long. In DNA, the CDR3 is TGTGCCAGCTCACCCCAGGGTCACGAGGGCTACACCTTC. This translates into CASSPQGHEGYTF.

The rearrangement uses TRBV27 and TRBJ2-7; 11 nucleotides match TRBD2. Germline assignment: CDR1 MNHEY and CDR2 SMNVEV (reference sequence). The V and J ends lost 6 bases and 2 bases, in that order; junction bases with no gene match: 9. The CDR3 has 16 residues. Here the CDR3 reads CASSPGTSGLPYEQYF. The CDR3 nucleotides are TGTGCCAGCAGCCCTGGGACTAGCGGACTACCCTACGAGCAGTACTTC.

The count of this clone is one. The chain is built from TRBV2 and TRBJ2-3; D call uncertain. The CDR3 is 15 amino acids. Trimming left V 5 bases short and J 2 bases short, with 14 bases between. The germline V gene encodes CDR1 SNHLY and CDR2 FYNNEI. The DNA for the CDR3 is TGTGCCAGCAGTAAGACCAGGCTCCCCACAGATACGCAGTATTTT. It specifies CASSKTRLPTDTQYF.

The chain uses TRBV3-1 (or the pseudogene TRBV3-2) and TRBJ2-2, with 7 bases that match TRBD1. This CDR3 comprises 16 residues. Per the germline V gene, CDR1 is LGHDT and CDR2 is YNNKEL (reference sequence). V was clipped by 0 bases and J by 2 bases; unmatched bases: 3. The CDR3 reads CASSQEQGVNTGELFF. As DNA, the CDR3 is TGTGCCAGCAGCCAAGAGCAGGGGGTAAACACCGGGGAGCTGTTTTTT.

The chain carries TRBV2 and TRBJ1-1; 9 bases are shared with TRBD1. The V gene end was trimmed by 5 bases and the J gene end by 4 bases; junction bases not matched to a gene: 5. This CDR3 spans 14 amino acids. Germline-derived CDR1 and CDR2 are SNHLY and FYNNEI. The CDR3: CASSIRQGGTEAFF. The DNA of the CDR3 is TGTGCCAGCAGTATACGACAGGGGGGCACTGAAGCTTTCTTT.

The chain is built from TRBV9 and TRBJ1-2; D might be TRBD1 (5 bases). V lost 0 bases, J lost 6 bases, and 12 bases lay in between. The CDR3 runs to 14 residues. Germline V gives CDR1 SGDLS, CDR2 YYNGEE. CDR3 nucleotide sequence: TGTGCCAGCAGCGTAGCAATAGGGGAGGATGGCTACACCTTC. Protein: CASSVAIGEDGYTF.

The chain uses TRBV5-1 and TRBJ1-3; D unresolved. Trimming shortened V by 4 bases and J by 4 bases, and 18 bases separated the two germline ends. The CDR3 contains 16 residues. The germline CDR1 and CDR2 sequences are SGHRS and YFSETQ. As DNA, the CDR3 is TGCGCCAGCAGCATAATGTCGGGTGTATCGGGAAACACCATATATTTT. As protein: CASSIMSGVSGNTIYF. Supplemented by reference TRBV5-1 and TRBJ1-3, the full variable domain reads KAGVTQTPRYLIKTRGQQVTLSCSPISGHRSVSWYQQTPGQGLQFLFEYFSETQRNKGNFPGRFSGRQFSNSRSEMNVSTLELGDSALYLCASSIMSGVSGNTIYFGEGSWLTVV.

CDR3 in amino acids: CASSYLSSGSYEQYF. The CDR3 region has the DNA TGTGCCAGCAGTTACCTATCTAGCGGGAGCTACGAGCAGTACTTC. V is TRBV6-5 and J is TRBJ2-7, with 10 bases lining up with TRBD2. The germline CDR1 and CDR2 sequences are MNHEY and SVGAGI. V lost 2 bases, J lost 3 bases, and 4 bases stayed unmatched. The CDR3 spans 15 residues.

The chain links TRBV25-1 to TRBJ2-7; 12 bases line up with TRBD1. The CDR3 runs 17 residues. The ends lost 4 bases at V and 1 base at J; junction bases unmatched: 8. The germline V gene has CDR1 MGHDK and CDR2 SYGVNS. CDR3: CASSANLGQGASYEQYF. Here the CDR3 DNA reads TGTGCCAGCAGTGCGAACCTGGGACAGGGGGCATCCTACGAGCAGTACTTC.

This clone was observed once. The chain carries TRBV2 and TRBJ2-7, with 13 nucleotides matching TRBD2. The V gene end was trimmed by 5 bases and the J gene end by 7 bases; junction bases not matched to a gene: 5. This CDR3 has 14 amino acids. The V gene's germline CDR1 is SNHLY and CDR2 FYNNEI. In DNA, the CDR3 is TGTGCCAGCAGTCCCACTAGCGGGAGGGGGGAGCAGTACTTC. This translates into CASSPTSGRGEQYF.

This chain links TRBV3-1 (or the pseudogene TRBV3-2) with TRBJ2-1; D call uncertain. This CDR3 comprises 12 residues. CDR1 and CDR2 (germline): LGHDT, YNNKEL (reference sequence). The ends were cut back, 1 base at V and 7 bases at J, with 5 bases in the middle. DNA of the CDR3: TGTGCCAGCAGCCAAGCAGGAAATGAGCAGTTCTTC. It codes for CASSQAGNEQFF.

The CDR3 DNA is TGTGCCAGCAGGTTAGAACAGGGCCTTCGCAATCAGCCCCAGCATTTT. Its translation is CASRLEQGLRNQPQHF. The chain is built from TRBV2 and TRBJ1-5; tentative D call: TRBD1 (6 bases). Trimming took 6 bases from V and 2 from J, leaving 17 bases between them. The CDR3 covers 16 residues. The V gene's germline CDR1 is SNHLY and CDR2 FYNNEI.

The genes are TRBV30 and TRBJ2-3; D is perhaps TRBD1 (6 bases). V was shortened by 3 bases and J by 0 bases, with 16 bases between the two germline ends. CDR1 is GTSNPN, CDR2 SVGIG, per germline (reference sequence). CDR3 length equals 16 residues. Written as DNA, the CDR3 is TGTGCCTGGAGCCCTCTGGGGGCCGCTAGCACAGATACGCAGTATTTT. It translates to CAWSPLGAASTDTQYF.

The rearrangement joins TRBV11-2 to TRBJ2-7; D gene uncertain. Germline V gene lookup returns CDR1 SGHAT and CDR2 FQNNGV. The CDR3 has 12 amino acids. V lost 2 bases and J lost 6, with 8 bases in between. The DNA of the CDR3 is TGTGCCAGCAGCTTACACCAGTCCGAGCAGTACTTC. It is translated as CASSLHQSEQYF. Drawing the rest from reference TRBV11-2 and TRBJ2-7, the complete variable domain is EAGVAQSPRYKIIEKRQSVAFWCNPISGHATLYWYQQILGQGPKLLIQFQNNGVVDDSQLPKDRFSAERLKGVDSTLKIQPAKLEDSAVYLCASSLHQSEQYFGPGTRLTVT.

The chain has TRBV18 and TRBJ2-1, with D possibly matching TRBD1 (8 bases). The CDR3 is 16 amino acids. Germline V CDR1 and CDR2: KGHSH, LQKENI. Trimming took 0 bases from V and 2 from J, leaving 11 bases between them. The CDR3, as DNA: TGTGCCAGCTCACCACCACAGGGGGGGGCCTACAATGAGCAGTTCTTC. This codes for CASSPPQGGAYNEQFF.

The chain recombines TRBV11-2 with TRBJ2-1; 10 bases are shared with TRBD1. This CDR3 contains 15 residues. CDR1 SGHAT and CDR2 FQNNGV come from the germline V gene. V shed 1 base and J 10 bases; nucleotides not matched to a gene: 7. CDR3 sequence: CASSLGDRGLREQFF. CDR3 bases: TGTGCCAGCAGCTTAGGGGACAGGGGCCTTAGAGAGCAGTTCTTC.

The J gene is TRBJ1-4, the V gene TRBV7-2; no clear D gene. V lost 8 bases and J lost 7, with 17 bases in between. Germline loops: CDR1 SGHTA, CDR2 FQGNSA. This CDR3 spans 14 amino acids. The CDR3 here is CASGSPGIFEKLFF. The CDR3 DNA sequence: TGTGCCAGCGGCTCCCCGGGGATATTTGAAAAACTGTTTTTT.